A selection of T cell receptor beta chains follows, all from one sample in a study of blood T cell repertoires in COVID-19. The protocol was immunoSEQ multiplex PCR, while the TCRdb copy is restricted to in-frame clones and leaves out a portion. The repertoire holds tens of thousands of clones, with approximately 80% as singletons. Sequenced: peripheral blood. The source is a man aged 55 to 70 with acute or convalescent COVID-19. Each CDR3 is given with its conserved first and last residue. Fields, in order: D gene, clone size, J gene, V gene, CDR3 protein, CDR3 DNA. The D gene is left open where the match is weak. Clone size is shown for a subset of rows, as once, few, many or a class of expanded clone.

>NA|NA|TRBJ2-1|TRBV14
CASSQFDSPNYNEQFF
TGTGCCAGCAGCCAGTTCGACAGCCCAAACTACAATGAGCAGTTCTTC
>NA|NA|TRBJ1-5|TRBV6-5
CASTGFSNQPQHF
TGTGCCAGCACAGGGTTCAGCAATCAGCCCCAGCATTTT
>NA|NA|TRBJ2-7|TRBV19
CASSIEAMGPAYEQYF
TGTGCCAGTAGTATAGAGGCCATGGGCCCTGCCTACGAGCAGTACTTC
>NA|NA|TRBJ1-4|TRBV7-6
CASSSKLSTNEKLFF
TGTGCCAGCAGCTCTAAGCTGTCAACTAATGAAAAACTGTTTTTT
>TRBD1|NA|TRBJ1-1|TRBV6-6
CASSSGTGKEAFF
TGTGCCAGCAGTTCCGGGACAGGGAAGGAAGCTTTCTTT
>TRBD1|NA|TRBJ1-1|TRBV29-1
CSVEDKGQENTEAFF
TGCAGCGTTGAAGACAAAGGACAGGAGAACACTGAAGCTTTCTTT
>NA|once|TRBJ1-6|TRBV11-2
CASSHRQGNSPLHF
TGTGCCAGCAGCCATAGGCAGGGAAATTCACCCCTCCACTTT
>TRBD1|NA|TRBJ2-1|TRBV5-8
CASSLRDRGRNEQFF
TGTGCCAGCAGCTTGCGGGACAGGGGGCGCAATGAGCAGTTCTTC
>NA|NA|TRBJ1-4|TRBV5-1
CASSLAGAHGNEKLFF
TGCGCCAGCAGCTTGGCAGGGGCTCATGGTAATGAAAAACTGTTTTTT
>NA|NA|TRBJ2-7|TRBV27
CASRSTGSYEQYF
TGTGCCAGCAGATCGACAGGCTCCTACGAGCAGTACTTC
>NA|NA|TRBJ1-4|TRBV5-3
CARSLVDEKLFF
TGTGCCAGAAGCTTGGTAGATGAAAAACTGTTTTTT
>TRBD1|NA|TRBJ1-2|TRBV6-2/TRBV6-3
CASSYSSGQGYGYTF
TGTGCCAGCAGTTACTCTTCCGGACAGGGTTATGGCTACACCTTC
>NA|few|TRBJ1-2|TRBV5-8
CASSLFDVFGGANYGYTF
TGTGCCAGCAGCTTGTTCGACGTTTTTGGGGGGGCTAACTATGGCTACACCTTC
>NA|NA|TRBJ2-5|TRBV13
CASSLVGRGGPETQYF
TGTGCCAGCAGCTTAGTGGGCCGGGGAGGTCCAGAGACCCAGTACTTC
>NA|NA|TRBJ1-1|TRBV6-5
CASSRGSWDTEAFF
TGTGCCAGCTCGAGGGGGTCTTGGGACACTGAAGCTTTCTTT
>TRBD1|NA|TRBJ1-4|TRBV4-3
CASSLGTGLGKLFF
TGCGCCAGCAGCCTTGGGACAGGTCTTGGAAAACTGTTTTTT
>NA|NA|TRBJ1-4|TRBV7-9
CASSPDGINEKLFF
TGTGCCAGCAGCCCCGACGGGATTAATGAAAAACTGTTTTTT
>NA|NA|TRBJ2-7|TRBV7-9
CASSLNYRDIPNEQYF
TGTGCCAGCAGCTTGAATTACCGGGACATCCCAAACGAGCAGTACTTC
>NA|NA|TRBJ2-3|TRBV12-5
CASGLVPGQGSTDTQYF
TGTGCTAGTGGTTTGGTACCAGGGCAGGGCAGCACAGATACGCAGTATTTT
>TRBD1|NA|TRBJ1-2|TRBV18
CASSPDRAGYGYTF
TGTGCCAGCTCACCGGACAGGGCAGGCTATGGCTACACCTTC
>NA|NA|TRBJ2-1|TRBV11-2
CASSPRLDTYNEQFF
TGTGCCAGCAGCCCCCGGTTAGATACCTACAATGAGCAGTTCTTC
>NA|few|TRBJ1-3|TRBV5-6
CASSQRDSGNTIYF
TGTGCCAGCAGCCAACGGGACTCTGGAAACACCATATATTTT
>NA|NA|TRBJ1-2|TRBV7-9
CASSFMVGGGYTF
TGTGCCAGCAGCTTTATGGTCGGGGGAGGCTACACCTTC
>NA|NA|TRBJ1-3|TRBV7-9
CASSLREGITGNTIYF
TGTGCCAGCAGCTTAAGAGAGGGAATAACTGGAAACACCATATATTTT
>TRBD1|NA|TRBJ1-1|TRBV18
CASSPRLTGGPNTEAFF
TGTGCCAGCTCACCGCGGCTGACAGGGGGACCGAACACTGAAGCTTTCTTT
>NA|once|TRBJ1-2|TRBV18
CASSPSGAGKVGYTF
TGTGCCAGCTCACCATCCGGGGCGGGGAAGGTTGGCTACACCTTC
>NA|NA|TRBJ2-7|TRBV7-8
CASSRRDRPLEQYF
TGTGCCAGCAGCCGGAGGGACAGACCCCTGGAGCAGTACTTC
>NA|NA|TRBJ2-5|TRBV27
CASRPRAVQETQYF
TGTGCCAGCAGGCCCCGTGCGGTCCAAGAGACCCAGTACTTC
>TRBD2|NA|TRBJ2-1|TRBV24-1
CATSDFPSGGSYNEQFF
TGTGCCACCAGTGATTTTCCTAGCGGGGGGTCGTACAATGAGCAGTTCTTC
>NA|NA|TRBJ1-2|TRBV2
CASFRGGANYGYTF
TGTGCCAGCTTCCGAGGGGGGGCCAACTATGGCTACACCTTC
>TRBD1|NA|TRBJ1-2|TRBV7-2
CASSPGTANYGYTF
TGTGCCAGCAGCCCGGGGACAGCTAACTATGGCTACACCTTC
>NA|NA|TRBJ1-2|TRBV12-5
CASGTGSLGYGYTF
TGTGCTAGTGGTACAGGGTCTCTTGGGTATGGCTACACCTTC
>NA|NA|TRBJ2-2|TRBV5-1
CASREQGSGELFF
TGCGCCAGCAGGGAACAGGGCAGCGGGGAGCTGTTTTTT
>NA|few|TRBJ1-1|TRBV2
CASSGGRLNTEAFF
TGTGCCAGCAGTGGTGGGCGACTGAACACTGAAGCTTTCTTT
>NA|few|TRBJ1-2|TRBV7-2
CASSLGSDYGYTF
TGTGCCAGCAGCTTAGGCTCGGACTATGGCTACACCTTC
>TRBD1|few|TRBJ1-5|TRBV18
CASSKGQGNNQPQHF
TGTGCCAGCTCAAAGGGACAGGGTAACAATCAGCCCCAGCATTTT
>TRBD2|NA|TRBJ2-1|TRBV11-1
CASSPLTSGGAEQFF
TGTGCCAGCAGCCCACTGACTAGCGGGGGGGCTGAGCAGTTCTTC
>NA|NA|TRBJ2-5|TRBV7-2
CASSSLETQYF
TGTGCCAGCAGCTCCTTGGAGACCCAGTACTTC
>NA|NA|TRBJ2-2|TRBV5-1
CASSLGRWSTGELFF
TGCGCCAGCAGCTTGGGTCGTTGGAGCACCGGGGAGCTGTTTTTT
>NA|NA|TRBJ2-3|TRBV5-6
CASSLWSVTDTQYF
TGTGCCAGCAGCTTGTGGTCGGTCACAGATACGCAGTATTTT
>NA|NA|TRBJ1-1|TRBV5-4
CASSFNPTGNTEAFF
TGTGCCAGCAGCTTTAACCCTACAGGGAACACTGAAGCTTTCTTT
>TRBD1|NA|TRBJ2-1|TRBV3-1/TRBV3-2
CASSQYSGTESSYNEQFF
TGTGCCAGCAGCCAATACTCCGGGACAGAAAGCTCCTACAATGAGCAGTTCTTC
>NA|NA|TRBJ2-2|TRBV5-1
CASSSAVGASGELFF
TGCGCCAGCAGCTCGGCTGTAGGGGCCTCCGGGGAGCTGTTTTTT
>NA|NA|TRBJ1-1|TRBV20-1
CSASKGGNTEAFF
TGCAGTGCTAGTAAAGGGGGGAACACTGAAGCTTTCTTT
>NA|NA|TRBJ2-1|TRBV2
CASSPFGGLGFF
TGTGCCAGCAGTCCTTTTGGGGGACTGGGGTTCTTC
>TRBD1|NA|TRBJ1-2|TRBV6-6
CASSPPGTGNGYTF
TGTGCCAGCAGCCCACCGGGGACAGGGAATGGCTACACCTTC
>NA|NA|TRBJ1-1|TRBV7-8
CASRPSTGRDTEAFF
TGTGCCAGCAGGCCTAGTACAGGGCGTGACACTGAAGCTTTCTTT
>NA|NA|TRBJ2-5|TRBV21-1
CATPAWGRRQETQYF
TGTGCCACCCCTGCGTGGGGGCGCCGCCAAGAGACCCAGTACTTC
>NA|NA|TRBJ1-2|TRBV11-1
CASSTGGHYGYTF
TGTGCCAGCAGTACGGGAGGACACTATGGCTACACCTTC
>TRBD1|NA|TRBJ2-7|TRBV4-2
CASSRSSGTGIYYEQYF
TGTGCCAGCAGCCGATCTTCCGGGACAGGGATATACTACGAGCAGTACTTC
>TRBD1|NA|TRBJ1-2|TRBV5-6
CASSDGTGSSHGYTF
TGTGCCAGCAGCGATGGGACAGGATCATCTCATGGCTACACCTTC
>TRBD1|NA|TRBJ1-6|TRBV28
CASSLGQVNSPLHF
TGTGCCAGCAGCCTAGGACAGGTTAATTCACCCCTCCACTTT
>TRBD1|NA|TRBJ1-2|TRBV12-3/TRBV12-4
CASRTGAGYGYTF
TGTGCCAGCAGGACAGGGGCCGGCTATGGCTACACCTTC
>NA|NA|TRBJ1-4|TRBV6-5
CASRPYGGLGEKLFF
TGTGCCAGCAGACCCTACGGGGGGCTCGGGGAAAAACTGTTTTTT
>NA|NA|TRBJ2-6|TRBV7-3
CASSLTGRGANVLTF
TGTGCCAGCAGCTTAACAGGGAGAGGGGCCAACGTCCTGACTTTC